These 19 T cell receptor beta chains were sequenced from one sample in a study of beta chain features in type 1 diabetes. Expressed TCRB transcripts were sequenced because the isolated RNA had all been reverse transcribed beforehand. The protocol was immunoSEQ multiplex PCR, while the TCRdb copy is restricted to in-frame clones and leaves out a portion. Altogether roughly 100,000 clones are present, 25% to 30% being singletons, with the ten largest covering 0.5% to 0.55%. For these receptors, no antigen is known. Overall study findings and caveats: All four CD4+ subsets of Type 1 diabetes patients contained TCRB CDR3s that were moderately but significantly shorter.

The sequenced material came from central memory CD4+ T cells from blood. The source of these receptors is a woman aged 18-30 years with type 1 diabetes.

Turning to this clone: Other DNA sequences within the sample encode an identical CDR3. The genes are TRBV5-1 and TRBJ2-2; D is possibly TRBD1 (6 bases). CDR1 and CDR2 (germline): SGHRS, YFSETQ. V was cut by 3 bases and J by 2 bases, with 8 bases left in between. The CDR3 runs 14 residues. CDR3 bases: TGCGCCAGCAGCTCACAGGGTAACACCGGGGAGCTGTTTTTT. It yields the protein CASSSQGNTGELFF.

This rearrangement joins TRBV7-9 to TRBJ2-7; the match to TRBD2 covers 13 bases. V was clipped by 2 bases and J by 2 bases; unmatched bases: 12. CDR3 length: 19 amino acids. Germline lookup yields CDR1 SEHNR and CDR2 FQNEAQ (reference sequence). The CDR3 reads CASSLNQGLAGFRTYEQYF. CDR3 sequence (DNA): TGTGCCAGCAGCTTAAACCAGGGACTAGCGGGATTTAGAACCTACGAGCAGTACTTC.

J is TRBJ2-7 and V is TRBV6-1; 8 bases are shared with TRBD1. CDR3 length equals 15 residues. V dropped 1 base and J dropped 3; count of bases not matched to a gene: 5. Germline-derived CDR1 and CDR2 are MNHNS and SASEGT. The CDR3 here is CASSEGTGNRYEQYF. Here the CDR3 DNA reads TGTGCCAGCAGTGAAGGGACAGGGAACCGCTACGAGCAGTACTTC.

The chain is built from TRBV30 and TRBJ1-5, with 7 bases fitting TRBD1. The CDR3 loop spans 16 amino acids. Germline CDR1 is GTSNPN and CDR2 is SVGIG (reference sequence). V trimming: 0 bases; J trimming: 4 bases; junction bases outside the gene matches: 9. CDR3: CAWSVSGGGKNQPQHF. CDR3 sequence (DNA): TGTGCCTGGAGTGTATCAGGAGGGGGCAAAAATCAGCCCCAGCATTTT.

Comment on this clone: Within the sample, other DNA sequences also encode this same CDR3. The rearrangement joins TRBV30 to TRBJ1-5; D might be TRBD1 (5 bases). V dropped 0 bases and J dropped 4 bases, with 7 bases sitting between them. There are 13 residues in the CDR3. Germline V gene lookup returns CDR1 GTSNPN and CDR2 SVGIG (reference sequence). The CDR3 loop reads CAWSVSGNQPQHF. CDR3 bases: TGTGCCTGGAGTGTTTCAGGGAATCAGCCCCAGCATTTT. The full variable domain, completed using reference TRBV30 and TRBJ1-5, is SQTIHQWPATLVQPVGSPLSLECTVEGTSNPNLYWYRQAAGRGLQLLFYSVGIGQISSEVPQNLSASRPQDRQFILSSKKLLLSDSGFYLCAWSVSGNQPQHFGDGTRLSIL.

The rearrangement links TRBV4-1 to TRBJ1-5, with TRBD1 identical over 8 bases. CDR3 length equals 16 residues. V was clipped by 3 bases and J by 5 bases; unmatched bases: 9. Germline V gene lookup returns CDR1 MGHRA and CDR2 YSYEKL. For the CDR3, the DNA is TGCGCCAGCAGCCAGGACAGGGAGGCCCACTATCAGCCCCAGCATTTT. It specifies CASSQDREAHYQPQHF.

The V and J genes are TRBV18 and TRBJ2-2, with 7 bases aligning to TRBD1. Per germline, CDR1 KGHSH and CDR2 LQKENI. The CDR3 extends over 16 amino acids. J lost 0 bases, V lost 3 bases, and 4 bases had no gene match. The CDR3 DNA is TGTGCCAGCTCACCCGACAGGGTTACGAACACCGGGGAGCTGTTTTTT. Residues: CASSPDRVTNTGELFF.

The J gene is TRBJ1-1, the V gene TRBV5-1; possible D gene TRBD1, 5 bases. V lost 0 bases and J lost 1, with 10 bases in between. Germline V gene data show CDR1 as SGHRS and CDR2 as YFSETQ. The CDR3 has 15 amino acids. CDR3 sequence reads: CASSLAPQGNTEAFF. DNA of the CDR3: TGCGCCAGCAGCTTGGCCCCCCAGGGGAACACTGAAGCTTTCTTT.

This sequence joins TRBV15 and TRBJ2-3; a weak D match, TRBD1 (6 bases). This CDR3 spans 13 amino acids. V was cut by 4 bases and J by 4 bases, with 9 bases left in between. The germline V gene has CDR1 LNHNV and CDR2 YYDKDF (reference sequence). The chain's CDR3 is CATSMRQADTQYF. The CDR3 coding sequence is TGTGCCACCAGCATGAGACAGGCAGATACGCAGTATTTT.

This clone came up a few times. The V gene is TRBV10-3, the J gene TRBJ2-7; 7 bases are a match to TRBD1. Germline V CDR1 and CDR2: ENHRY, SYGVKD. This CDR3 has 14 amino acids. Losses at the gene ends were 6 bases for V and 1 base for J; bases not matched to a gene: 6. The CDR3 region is CAISRQGLSYEQYF. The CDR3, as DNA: TGTGCCATCAGCAGACAGGGCCTTTCCTACGAGCAGTACTTC.

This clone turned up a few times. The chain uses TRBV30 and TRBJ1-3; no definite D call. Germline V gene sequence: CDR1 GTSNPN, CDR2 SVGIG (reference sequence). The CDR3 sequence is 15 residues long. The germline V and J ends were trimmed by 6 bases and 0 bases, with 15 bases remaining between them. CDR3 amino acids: CACRTPSYSGNTIYF. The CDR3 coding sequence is TGTGCCTGTCGGACTCCTAGTTACTCTGGAAACACCATATATTTT.

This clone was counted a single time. The CDR3 region is CASSRGQGGEKLFF. The DNA of the CDR3 is TGCGCCAGCAGCCGAGGACAGGGGGGTGAAAAACTGTTTTTT. The rearrangement uses TRBV4-1 and TRBJ1-4; 10 nucleotides align to TRBD1. Trimming removed 4 bases from V and 7 bases from J; junction bases left unmatched: 3. Germline CDR1 is MGHRA and CDR2 is YSYEKL. CDR3 size: 14 residues.

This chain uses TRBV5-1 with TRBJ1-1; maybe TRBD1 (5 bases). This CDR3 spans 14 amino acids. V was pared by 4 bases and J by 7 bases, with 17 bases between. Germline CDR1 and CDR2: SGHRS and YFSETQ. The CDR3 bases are TGCGCCAGCAGCCTAACCGCTGACAGACGTGAAGCTTTCTTT. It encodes CASSLTADRREAFF.

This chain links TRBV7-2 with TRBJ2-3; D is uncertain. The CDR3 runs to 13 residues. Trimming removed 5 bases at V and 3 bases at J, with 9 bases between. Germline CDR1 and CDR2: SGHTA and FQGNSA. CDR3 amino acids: CASSPIETDTQYF. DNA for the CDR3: TGTGCCAGCAGCCCTATAGAAACAGATACGCAGTATTTT.

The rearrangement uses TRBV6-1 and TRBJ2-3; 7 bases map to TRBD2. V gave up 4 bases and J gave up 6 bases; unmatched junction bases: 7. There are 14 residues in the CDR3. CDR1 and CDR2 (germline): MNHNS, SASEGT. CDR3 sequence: CASSAGTSADTQYF. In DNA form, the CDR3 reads TGTGCCAGCAGTGCGGGAACTAGCGCCGATACGCAGTATTTT.

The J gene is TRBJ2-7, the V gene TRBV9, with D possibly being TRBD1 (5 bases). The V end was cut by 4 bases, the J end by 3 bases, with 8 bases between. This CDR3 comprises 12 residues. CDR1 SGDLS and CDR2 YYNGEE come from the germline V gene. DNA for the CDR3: TGTGCCAGCAGCCCGACAGACTACGAGCAGTACTTC. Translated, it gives CASSPTDYEQYF.

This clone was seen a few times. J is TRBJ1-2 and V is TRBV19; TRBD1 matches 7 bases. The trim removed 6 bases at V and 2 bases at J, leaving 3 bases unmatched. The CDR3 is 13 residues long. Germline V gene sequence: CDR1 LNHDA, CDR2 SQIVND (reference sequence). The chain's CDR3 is CASSQGVNYGYTF. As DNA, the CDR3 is TGTGCCAGTAGCCAGGGGGTGAACTATGGCTACACCTTC.

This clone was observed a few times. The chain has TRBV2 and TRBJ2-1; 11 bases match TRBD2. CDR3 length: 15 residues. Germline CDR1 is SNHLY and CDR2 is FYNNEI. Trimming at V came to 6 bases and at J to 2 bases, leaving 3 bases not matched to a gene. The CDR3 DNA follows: TGTGCCAGCAGAGGGACTAGCGGAGCCTACAATGAGCAGTTCTTC. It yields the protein CASRGTSGAYNEQFF.

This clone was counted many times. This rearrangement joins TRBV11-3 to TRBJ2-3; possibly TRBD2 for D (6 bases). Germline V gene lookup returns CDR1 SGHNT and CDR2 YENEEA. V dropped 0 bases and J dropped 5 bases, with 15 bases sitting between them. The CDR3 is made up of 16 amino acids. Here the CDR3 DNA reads TGTGCCAGCAGCTTAGATGCCTGGAGGGTTGGAGATACGCAGTATTTT. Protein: CASSLDAWRVGDTQYF.